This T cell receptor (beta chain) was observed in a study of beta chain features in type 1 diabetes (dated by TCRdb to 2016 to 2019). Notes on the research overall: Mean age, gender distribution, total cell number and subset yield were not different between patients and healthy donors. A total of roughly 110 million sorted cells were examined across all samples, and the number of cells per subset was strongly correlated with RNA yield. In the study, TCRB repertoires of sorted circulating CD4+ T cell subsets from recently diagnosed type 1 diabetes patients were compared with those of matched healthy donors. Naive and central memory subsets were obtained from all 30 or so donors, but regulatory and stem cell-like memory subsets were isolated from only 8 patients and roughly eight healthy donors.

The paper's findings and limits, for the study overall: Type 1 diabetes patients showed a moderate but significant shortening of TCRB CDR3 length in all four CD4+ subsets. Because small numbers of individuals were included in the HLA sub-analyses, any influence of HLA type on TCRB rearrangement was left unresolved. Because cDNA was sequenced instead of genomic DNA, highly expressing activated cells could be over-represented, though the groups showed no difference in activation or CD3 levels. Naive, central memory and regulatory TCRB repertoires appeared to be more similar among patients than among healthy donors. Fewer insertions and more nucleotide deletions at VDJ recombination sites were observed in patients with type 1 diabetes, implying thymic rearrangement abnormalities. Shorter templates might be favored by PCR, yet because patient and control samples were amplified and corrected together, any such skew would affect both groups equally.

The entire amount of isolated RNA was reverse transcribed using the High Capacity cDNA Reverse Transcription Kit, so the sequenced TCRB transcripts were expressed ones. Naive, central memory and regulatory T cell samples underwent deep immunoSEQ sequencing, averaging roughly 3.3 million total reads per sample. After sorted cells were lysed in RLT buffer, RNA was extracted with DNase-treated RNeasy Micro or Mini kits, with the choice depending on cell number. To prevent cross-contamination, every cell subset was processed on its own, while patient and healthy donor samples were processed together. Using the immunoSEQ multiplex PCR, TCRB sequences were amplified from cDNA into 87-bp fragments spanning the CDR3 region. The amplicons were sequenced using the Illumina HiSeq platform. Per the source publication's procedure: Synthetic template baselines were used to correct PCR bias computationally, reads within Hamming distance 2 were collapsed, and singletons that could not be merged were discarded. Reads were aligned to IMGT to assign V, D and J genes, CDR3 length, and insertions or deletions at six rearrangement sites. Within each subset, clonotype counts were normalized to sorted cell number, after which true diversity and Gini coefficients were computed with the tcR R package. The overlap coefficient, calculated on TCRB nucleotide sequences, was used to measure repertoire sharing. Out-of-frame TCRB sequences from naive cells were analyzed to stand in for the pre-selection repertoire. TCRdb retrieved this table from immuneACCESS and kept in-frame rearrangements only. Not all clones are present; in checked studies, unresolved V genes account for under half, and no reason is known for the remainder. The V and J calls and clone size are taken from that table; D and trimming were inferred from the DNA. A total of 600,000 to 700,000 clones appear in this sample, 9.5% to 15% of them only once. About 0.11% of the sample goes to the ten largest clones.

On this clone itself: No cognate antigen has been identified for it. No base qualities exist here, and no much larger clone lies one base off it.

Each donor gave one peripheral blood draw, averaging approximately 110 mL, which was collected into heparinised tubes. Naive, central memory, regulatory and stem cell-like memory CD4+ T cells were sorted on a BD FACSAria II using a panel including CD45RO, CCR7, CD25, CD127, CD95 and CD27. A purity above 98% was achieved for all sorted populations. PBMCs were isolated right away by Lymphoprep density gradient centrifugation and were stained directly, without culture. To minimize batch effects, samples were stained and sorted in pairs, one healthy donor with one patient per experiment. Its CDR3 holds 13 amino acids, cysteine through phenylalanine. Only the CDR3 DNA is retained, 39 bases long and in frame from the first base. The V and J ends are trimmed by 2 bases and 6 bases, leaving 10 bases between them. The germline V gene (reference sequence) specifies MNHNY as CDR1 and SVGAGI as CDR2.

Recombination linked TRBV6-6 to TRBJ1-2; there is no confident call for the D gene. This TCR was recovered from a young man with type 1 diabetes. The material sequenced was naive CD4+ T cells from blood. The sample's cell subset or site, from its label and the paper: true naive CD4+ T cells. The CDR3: CASSYALVDGYTF. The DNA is TGTGCCAGCAGTTACGCGCTGGTCGATGGCTACACCTTC.